This record covers a single TCR beta chain. Cohorts were based on clinical histories the participants reported. Study processing details: For nucleated cells, counts were estimated from reference gene primer amplification. TCRdb's table, derived via immunoSEQ multiplex PCR, lists solely in-frame clones and lacks some. For V, J and clone size, that table is used; D and trimming come from the DNA. The sample has around 180,000 clones, more than 65% seen once. These data originate in a study of blood T cell repertoires in COVID-19. Study overall: Spain, Italy and the United States supplied samples that represented acute and convalescent COVID-19. PBMCs, B-cell-depleted T cells, or T cells provided the cDNA or gDNA that made up the material.

The receptor was derived from a woman between 50 and 59 years old with acute COVID-19. The specimen was PBMCs or T cells enriched from blood (not recorded which).

The CDR3 here is CASMTPASNEKLFF. The CDR3, as DNA: TGTGCCAGTATGACACCGGCCTCTAATGAAAAACTGTTTTTT. This chain links TRBV19 with TRBJ1-4; D gene ambiguous. The CDR3 length is 14 residues. V was clipped by 7 bases and J by 3 bases, with 12 bases between them. Germline values: CDR1 LNHDA, CDR2 SQIVND (reference sequence).